This TCR beta chain appears in the sequencing data of a study of cytomegalovirus exposure and HLA in healthy donors. The CDR3 loop spans 17 amino acids. Germline V gene lookup returns CDR1 SGHRS and CDR2 YFSETQ. The V and J ends lost 0 bases and 3 bases respectively, with 16 bases between them. Notes on the study in general: The authors judged a highly shared variant cluster likely a sequencing artifact. Among CMV-associated TCR beta chains, most appeared HLA-restricted in a later analysis. Exclusion applied to some V segments, including TRBV6-2 and TRBV6-3, as they were indistinguishable. In an earlier analysis, most TCR beta V segments were productive about 87% or about 30% of the time.

The PCR used 60 Vbeta and 13 Jbeta primers. Sequencing used immunoSEQ multiplex PCR; TCRdb keeps in-frame clones, though not all of them. The table lists some 170,000 clones, more than 80% of them singletons, with around 4.7% in the top ten. As for this clone: Antigen: not known.

The sequence was collected from a woman between 18 and 29 years old in good health and CMV-seropositive. The sample consisted of PBMCs. This chain connects TRBV5-1 to TRBJ2-1; perhaps TRBD1 as D (6 bases). The CDR3 bases are TGCGCCAGCAGCTTGGATAGGGGCCAGGGGTACTACAATGAGCAGTTCTTC. Translation gives CASSLDRGQGYYNEQFF.